These 3 T cell receptor beta chains share one sample of origin, sequenced in a study of human T cells and chemical hapten exposure. Time point of the sample: pre-sensitization, week 0. Treatment defined: therapeutic diphenylcyclopropenone sensitization with weekly scalp DPC. MiXCR, applied by TCRdb to the RACE reads, yields one record per CDR3 protein. The sample holds about 120,000 distinct CDR3 sequences, about 13% seen once. The sequences come from whole blood, collected in connection with sensitization to the hapten diphenylcyclopropenone (DPC). The origin of the receptors is a woman between 18 and 29 years old with alopecia areata. Some clones in this sample may be carry-over from other donors' samples.

The CDR3 DNA reads as TGTGCCAGCAGCCATGGTAGGACTGAAGCTTTCTTT. It codes for CASSHGRTEAFF. The chain employs TRBV11-2 and TRBJ1-1; D unresolved. V dropped 5 bases and J dropped 5 bases, with 9 bases sitting between them. The CDR3 runs 12 residues. CDR1 and CDR2 from the germline V gene are SGHAT and FQNNGV.

This clonotype has a handful of counts. The J gene is TRBJ1-2, the V gene TRBV7-2; D perhaps matches TRBD1 (5 bases). Germline V lookup: CDR1 SGHTA, CDR2 FQGNSA. Trimming shortened V by 1 base and J by 7 bases, and 22 bases separated the two germline ends. This CDR3 is 17 amino acids long. CDR3 DNA sequence: TGTGCCAGCAGCTTAGTGGTGGCGGGACTGAGTTTTTCTGGCTACACCTTC. Translating gives CASSLVVAGLSFSGYTF.

This clonotype was recorded a few times. The rearrangement joins TRBV30 to TRBJ2-7; 9 bases agree with TRBD2. Germline CDR1 GTSNPN, CDR2 SVGIG (reference sequence). After removal of 2 bases from V and 2 bases from J, the junction contained 4 bases not matched to a gene. The CDR3 sequence is 14 residues long. This CDR3 reads CAWSIAGGTYEQYF. The CDR3 DNA reads TGTGCCTGGAGTATTGCGGGGGGGACCTACGAGCAGTACTTC. Combining the CDR3 with reference TRBV30 and TRBJ2-7 gives the whole variable domain SQTIHQWPATLVQPVGSPLSLECTVEGTSNPNLYWYRQAAGRGLQLLFYSVGIGQISSEVPQNLSASRPQDRQFILSSKKLLLSDSGFYLCAWSIAGGTYEQYFGPGTRLTVT.